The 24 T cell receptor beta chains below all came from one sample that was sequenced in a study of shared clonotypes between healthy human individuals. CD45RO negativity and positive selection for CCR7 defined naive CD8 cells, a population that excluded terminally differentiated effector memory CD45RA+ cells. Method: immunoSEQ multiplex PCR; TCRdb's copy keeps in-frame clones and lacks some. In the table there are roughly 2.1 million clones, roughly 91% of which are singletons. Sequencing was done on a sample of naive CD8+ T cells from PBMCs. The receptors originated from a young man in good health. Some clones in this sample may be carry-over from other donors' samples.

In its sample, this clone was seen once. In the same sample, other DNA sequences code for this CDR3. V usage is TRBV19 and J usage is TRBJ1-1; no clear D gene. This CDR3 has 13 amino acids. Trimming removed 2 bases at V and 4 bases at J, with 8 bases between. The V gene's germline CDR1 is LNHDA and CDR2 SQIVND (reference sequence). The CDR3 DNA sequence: TGTGCCAGTAGTATACGGGGTGGCACTGAAGCTTTCTTT. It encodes CASSIRGGTEAFF.

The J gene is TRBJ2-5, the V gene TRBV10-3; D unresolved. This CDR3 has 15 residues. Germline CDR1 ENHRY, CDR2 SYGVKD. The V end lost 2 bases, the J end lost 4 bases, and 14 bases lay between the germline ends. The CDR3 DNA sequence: TGTGCCATCAGTGAGGACGTGGGCCTAGGAGAGACCCAGTACTTC. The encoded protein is CAISEDVGLGETQYF.

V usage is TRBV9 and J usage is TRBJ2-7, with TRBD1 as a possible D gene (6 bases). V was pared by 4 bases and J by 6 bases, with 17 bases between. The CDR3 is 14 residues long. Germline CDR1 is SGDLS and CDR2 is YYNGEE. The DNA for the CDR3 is TGTGCCAGCAGCATGGTCGATGGGGGCGGCGAGCAGTACTTC. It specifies CASSMVDGGGEQYF.

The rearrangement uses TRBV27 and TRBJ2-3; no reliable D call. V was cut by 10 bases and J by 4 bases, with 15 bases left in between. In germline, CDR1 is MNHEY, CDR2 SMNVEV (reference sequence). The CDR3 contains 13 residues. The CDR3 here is CATRPLRSDTQYF. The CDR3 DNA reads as TGTGCCACCAGGCCCCTGAGGTCAGATACGCAGTATTTT.

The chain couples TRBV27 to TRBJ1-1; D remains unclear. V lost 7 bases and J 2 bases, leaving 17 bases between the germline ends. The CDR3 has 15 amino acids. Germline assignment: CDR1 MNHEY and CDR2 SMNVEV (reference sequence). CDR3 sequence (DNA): TGTGCCAGCAAACCTTTGGTGGGAACAAACACTGAAGCTTTCTTT. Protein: CASKPLVGTNTEAFF.

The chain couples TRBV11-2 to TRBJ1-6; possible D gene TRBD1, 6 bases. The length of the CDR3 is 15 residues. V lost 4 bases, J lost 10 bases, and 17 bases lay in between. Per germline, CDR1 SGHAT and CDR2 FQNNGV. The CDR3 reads CASSYITGLGSPLHF. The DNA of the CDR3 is TGTGCCAGCAGCTACATTACAGGGTTGGGCTCACCCCTCCACTTT.

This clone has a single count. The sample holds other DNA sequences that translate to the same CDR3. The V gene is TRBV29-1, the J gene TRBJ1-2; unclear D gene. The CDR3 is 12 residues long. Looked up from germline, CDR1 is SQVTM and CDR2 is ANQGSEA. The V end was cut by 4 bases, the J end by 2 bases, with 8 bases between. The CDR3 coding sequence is TGCAGCGTTGCTGGTGGCAACTATGGCTACACCTTC. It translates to CSVAGGNYGYTF.

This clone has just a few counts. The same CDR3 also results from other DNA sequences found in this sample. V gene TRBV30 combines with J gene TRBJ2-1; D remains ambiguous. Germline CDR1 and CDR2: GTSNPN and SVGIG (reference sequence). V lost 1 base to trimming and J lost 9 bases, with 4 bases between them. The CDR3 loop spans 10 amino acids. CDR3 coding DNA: TGTGCCTGGAGTGGTGGTGAGCAGTTCTTC. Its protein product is CAWSGGEQFF.

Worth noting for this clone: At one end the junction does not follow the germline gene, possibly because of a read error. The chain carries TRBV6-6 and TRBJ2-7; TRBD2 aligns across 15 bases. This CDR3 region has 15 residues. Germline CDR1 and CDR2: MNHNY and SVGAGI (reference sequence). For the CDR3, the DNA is TGTGCCAGCAGTTACACACTGGGACTAGCGGGAGGTCTTCACTTC. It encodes CASSYTLGLAGGLHF.

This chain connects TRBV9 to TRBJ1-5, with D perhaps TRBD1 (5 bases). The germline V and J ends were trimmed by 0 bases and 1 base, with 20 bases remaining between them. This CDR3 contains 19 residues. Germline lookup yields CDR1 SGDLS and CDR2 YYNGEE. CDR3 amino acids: CASSVVPVVREGSNQPQHF. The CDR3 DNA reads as TGTGCCAGCAGCGTAGTCCCCGTAGTCAGGGAGGGGAGCAATCAGCCCCAGCATTTT. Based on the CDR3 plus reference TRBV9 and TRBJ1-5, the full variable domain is DSGVTQTPKHLITATGQRVTLRCSPRSGDLSVYWYQQSLDQGLQFLIQYYNGEERAKGNILERFSAQQFPDLHSELNLSSLELGDSALYFCASSVVPVVREGSNQPQHFGDGTRLSIL.

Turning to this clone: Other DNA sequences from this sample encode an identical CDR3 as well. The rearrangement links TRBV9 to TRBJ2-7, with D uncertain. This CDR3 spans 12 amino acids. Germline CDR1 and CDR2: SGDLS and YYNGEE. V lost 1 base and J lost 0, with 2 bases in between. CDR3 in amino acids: CASSVNSYEQYF. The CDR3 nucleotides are TGTGCCAGCAGCGTAAACTCCTACGAGCAGTACTTC.

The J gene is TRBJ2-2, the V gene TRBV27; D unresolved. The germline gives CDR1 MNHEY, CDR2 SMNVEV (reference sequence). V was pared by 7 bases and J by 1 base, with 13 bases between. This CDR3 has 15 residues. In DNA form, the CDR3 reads TGTGCCAGCACCCACTATCCAGGGAACACCGGGGAGCTGTTTTTT. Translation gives CASTHYPGNTGELFF.

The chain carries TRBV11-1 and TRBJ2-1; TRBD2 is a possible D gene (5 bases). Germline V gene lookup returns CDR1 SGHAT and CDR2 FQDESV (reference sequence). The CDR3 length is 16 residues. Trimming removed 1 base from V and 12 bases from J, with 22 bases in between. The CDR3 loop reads CASSLETTWTYSGQFF. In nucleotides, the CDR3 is TGTGCCAGCAGCTTAGAGACCACTTGGACTTACAGTGGGCAGTTCTTC.

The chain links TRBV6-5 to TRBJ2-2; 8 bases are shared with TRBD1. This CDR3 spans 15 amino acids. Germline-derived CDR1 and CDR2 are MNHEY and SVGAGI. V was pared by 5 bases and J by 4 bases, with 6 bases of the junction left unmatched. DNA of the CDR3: TGTGCCAGCAGTCCCGGGACAGGCGCCACCGGGGAGCTGTTTTTT. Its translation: CASSPGTGATGELFF.

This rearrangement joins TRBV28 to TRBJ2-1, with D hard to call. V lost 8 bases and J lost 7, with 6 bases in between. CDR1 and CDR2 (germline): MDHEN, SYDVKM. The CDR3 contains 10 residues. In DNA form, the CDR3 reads TGTGCCAGCGCGAGTAATGAGCAGTTCTTC. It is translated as CASASNEQFF.

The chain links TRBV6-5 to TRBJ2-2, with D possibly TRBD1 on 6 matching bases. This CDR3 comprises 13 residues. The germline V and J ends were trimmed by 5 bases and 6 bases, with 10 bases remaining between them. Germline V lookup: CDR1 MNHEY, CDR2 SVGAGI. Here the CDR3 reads CASSIYRAGELFF. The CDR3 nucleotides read TGTGCCAGCAGTATCTACAGGGCCGGGGAGCTGTTTTTT.

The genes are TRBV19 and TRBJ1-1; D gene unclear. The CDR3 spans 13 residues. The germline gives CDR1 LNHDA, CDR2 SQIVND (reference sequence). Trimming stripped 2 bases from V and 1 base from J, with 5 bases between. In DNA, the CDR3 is TGTGCCAGTAGTATAATCAAGAACACTGAAGCTTTCTTT. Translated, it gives CASSIIKNTEAFF.

The CDR3 reads CSALFSRLNTGELFF. The DNA for the CDR3 is TGCAGCGCCCTTTTCTCACGCCTGAACACCGGGGAGCTGTTTTTT. The chain couples TRBV29-1 to TRBJ2-2; D is undetermined. Germline V gives CDR1 SQVTM, CDR2 ANQGSEA. Trimming took 7 bases from V and 1 from J, leaving 16 bases between them. The CDR3 is 15 amino acids.

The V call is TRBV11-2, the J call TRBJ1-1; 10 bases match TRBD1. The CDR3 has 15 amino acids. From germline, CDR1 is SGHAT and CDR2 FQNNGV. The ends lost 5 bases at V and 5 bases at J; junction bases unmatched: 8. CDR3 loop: CASSRDRGWGTEAFF. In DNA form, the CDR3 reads TGTGCCAGCAGCCGGGACAGGGGTTGGGGAACTGAAGCTTTCTTT.

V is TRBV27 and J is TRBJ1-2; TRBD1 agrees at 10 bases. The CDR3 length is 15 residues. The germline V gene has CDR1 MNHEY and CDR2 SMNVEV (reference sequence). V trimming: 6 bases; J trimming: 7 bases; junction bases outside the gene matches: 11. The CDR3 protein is CASRTSGTGAIGYTF. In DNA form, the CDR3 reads TGTGCCAGCAGGACTTCCGGGACAGGGGCTATTGGCTACACCTTC.

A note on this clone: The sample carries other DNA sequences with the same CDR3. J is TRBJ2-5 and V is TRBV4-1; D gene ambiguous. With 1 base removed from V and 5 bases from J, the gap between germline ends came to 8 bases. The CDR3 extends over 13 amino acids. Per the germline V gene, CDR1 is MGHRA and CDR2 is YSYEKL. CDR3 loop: CASSQVGEETQYF. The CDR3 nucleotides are TGCGCCAGCAGCCAAGTGGGCGAGGAGACCCAGTACTTC.

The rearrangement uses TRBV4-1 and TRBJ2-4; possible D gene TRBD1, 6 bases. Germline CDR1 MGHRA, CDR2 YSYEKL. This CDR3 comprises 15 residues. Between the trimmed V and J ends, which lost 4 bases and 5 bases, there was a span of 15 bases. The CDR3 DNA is TGCGCCAGCAGCCCCCGGACAGACCAGCAAAACATTCAGTACTTC. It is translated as CASSPRTDQQNIQYF.

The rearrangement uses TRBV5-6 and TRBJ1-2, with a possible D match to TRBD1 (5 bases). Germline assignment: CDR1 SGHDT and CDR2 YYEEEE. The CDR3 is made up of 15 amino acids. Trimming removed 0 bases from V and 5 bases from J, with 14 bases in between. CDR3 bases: TGTGCCAGCAGCTTGGGGACGACAGACCGTTATGGCTACACCTTC. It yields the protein CASSLGTTDRYGYTF.

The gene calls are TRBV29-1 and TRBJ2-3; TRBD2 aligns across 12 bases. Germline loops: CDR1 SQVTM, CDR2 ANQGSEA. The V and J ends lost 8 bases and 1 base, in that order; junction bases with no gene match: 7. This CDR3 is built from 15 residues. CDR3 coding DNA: TGCAGCACTGCTGGGACTAGCGGGCGCACAGATACGCAGTATTTT. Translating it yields CSTAGTSGRTDTQYF.